Below are 6 T cell receptor beta chains sequenced from a single sample in a study of CD8+ T cells in alopecia areata. After isolation, RNA underwent reverse transcription to generate cDNA as the sequencing template. Assay used: immunoSEQ multiplex PCR; TCRdb lists only in-frame clones, some missing. The sample lists approximately 140,000 clones, 85% to 90% occurring once. The material was CD8+ T cells sorted from blood, obtained at week 0. These receptor sequences come from a human donor with alopecia areata.

The chain carries TRBV7-6 and TRBJ2-1; a weak D match, TRBD2 (5 bases). Looked up from germline, CDR1 is SGHVS and CDR2 is FNYEAQ. The CDR3 totals 15 residues. With 5 bases removed from V and 7 bases from J, the gap between germline ends came to 18 bases. The CDR3, as DNA: TGTGCCAGCAGCCCCCAGAGCCCGGGAACGAATGAGCAGTTCTTC. Residues: CASSPQSPGTNEQFF.

This chain uses TRBV27 with TRBJ2-7; D unresolved. This CDR3 region has 11 residues. Trimming took 8 bases from V and 5 from J, leaving 10 bases between them. Germline V CDR1 and CDR2: MNHEY, SMNVEV (reference sequence). The CDR3 sequence is CASVGFHEQYF. CDR3 DNA sequence: TGTGCCAGCGTGGGCTTCCACGAGCAGTACTTC.

CDR3 region: CASSLVRGKGTEAFF. Here the CDR3 DNA reads TGCGCCAGCAGCTTGGTTAGGGGGAAGGGCACTGAAGCTTTCTTT. The chain combines TRBV5-1 with TRBJ1-1; D is perhaps TRBD1 (6 bases). With 0 bases removed from V and 4 bases from J, the gap between germline ends came to 13 bases. This CDR3 contains 15 residues. CDR1 and CDR2 from the germline V gene are SGHRS and YFSETQ.

V gene TRBV12-5 combines with J gene TRBJ2-1, with TRBD2 as a possible D gene (5 bases). The V end lost 6 bases, the J end lost 8 bases, and 11 bases lay between the germline ends. Germline V gene data show CDR1 as LGHNT and CDR2 as FRNRAP. CDR3 length equals 12 residues. The CDR3, as DNA: TGTGCTAGTGGGAACGGGGTGGATGAGCAGTTCTTC. This sequence encodes CASGNGVDEQFF.

The chain employs TRBV9 and TRBJ2-1, with 9 bases fitting TRBD1. This CDR3 comprises 15 residues. CDR1 and CDR2 (germline): SGDLS, YYNGEE. With 5 bases clipped from V and 6 bases from J, the junction kept 9 bases outside the gene matches. CDR3 bases: TGTGCCAGCAGTCAGGGGGGACAGGGAGGCAATGAGCAGTTCTTC. This sequence encodes CASSQGGQGGNEQFF.

This clone was counted a few times. The genes are TRBV30 and TRBJ1-1; D is ambiguous. The CDR3 spans 13 residues. Germline V gives CDR1 GTSNPN, CDR2 SVGIG (reference sequence). V was cut by 5 bases and J by 5 bases, with 15 bases left in between. The CDR3, as DNA: TGTGCCTGGCATCTCAGCTCGTGGACTGAAGCTTTCTTT. As protein: CAWHLSSWTEAFF.